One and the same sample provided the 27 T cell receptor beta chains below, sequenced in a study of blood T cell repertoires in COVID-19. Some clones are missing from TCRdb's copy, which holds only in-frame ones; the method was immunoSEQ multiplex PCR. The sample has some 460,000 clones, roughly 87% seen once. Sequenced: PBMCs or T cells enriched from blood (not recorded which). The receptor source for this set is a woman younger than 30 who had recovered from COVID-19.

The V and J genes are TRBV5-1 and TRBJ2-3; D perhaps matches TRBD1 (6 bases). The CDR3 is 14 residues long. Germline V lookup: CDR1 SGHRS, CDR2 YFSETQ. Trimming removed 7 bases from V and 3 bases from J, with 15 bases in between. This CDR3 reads CASREAGATDTQYF. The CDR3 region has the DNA TGCGCCAGCCGAGAAGCAGGGGCGACAGATACGCAGTATTTT.

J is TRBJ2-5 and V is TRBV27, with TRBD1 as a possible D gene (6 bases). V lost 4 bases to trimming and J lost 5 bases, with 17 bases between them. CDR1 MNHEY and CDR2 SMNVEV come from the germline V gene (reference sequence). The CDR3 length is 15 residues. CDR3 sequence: CASSSYRDRRETQYF. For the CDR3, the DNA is TGTGCCAGCAGTTCCTACAGGGATAGAAGGGAGACCCAGTACTTC.

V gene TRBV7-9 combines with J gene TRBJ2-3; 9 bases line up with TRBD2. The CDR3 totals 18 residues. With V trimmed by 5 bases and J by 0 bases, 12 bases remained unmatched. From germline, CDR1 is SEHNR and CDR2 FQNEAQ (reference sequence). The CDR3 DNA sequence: TGTGCCAGCAGCCCCAGCGGGGGGTTTCCTTCTAGCACAGATACGCAGTATTTT. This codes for CASSPSGGFPSSTDTQYF.

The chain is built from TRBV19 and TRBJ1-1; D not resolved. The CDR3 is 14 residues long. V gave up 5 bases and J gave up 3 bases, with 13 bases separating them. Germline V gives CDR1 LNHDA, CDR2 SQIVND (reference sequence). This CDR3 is CASSSQVGYTEAFF. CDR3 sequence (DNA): TGTGCCAGTAGTTCTCAGGTTGGGTACACTGAAGCTTTCTTT. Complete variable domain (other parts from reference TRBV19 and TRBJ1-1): DGGITQSPKYLFRKEGQNVTLSCEQNLNHDAMYWYRQDPGQGLRLIYYSQIVNDFQKGDIAEGYSVSREKKESFPLTVTSAQKNPTAFYLCASSSQVGYTEAFFGQGTRLTVV.

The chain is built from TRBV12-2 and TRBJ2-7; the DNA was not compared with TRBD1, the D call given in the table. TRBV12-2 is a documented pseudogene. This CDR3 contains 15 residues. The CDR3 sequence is CASRATGGEDYEQYF. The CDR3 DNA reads TGTGCAAGTCGCGCGACAGGGGGCGAGGACTACGAGCAGTACTTC.

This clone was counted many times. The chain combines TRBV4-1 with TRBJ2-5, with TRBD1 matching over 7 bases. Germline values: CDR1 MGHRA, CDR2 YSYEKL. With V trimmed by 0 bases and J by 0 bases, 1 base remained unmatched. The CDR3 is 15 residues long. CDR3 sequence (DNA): TGCGCCAGCAGCCAAGACAGGGGGTACCAAGAGACCCAGTACTTC. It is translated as CASSQDRGYQETQYF.

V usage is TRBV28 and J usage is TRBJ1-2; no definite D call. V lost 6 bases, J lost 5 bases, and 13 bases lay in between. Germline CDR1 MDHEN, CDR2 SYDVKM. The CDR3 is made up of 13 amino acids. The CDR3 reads CASRSDGEYGYTF. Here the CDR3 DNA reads TGTGCCAGCAGATCGGACGGGGAGTATGGCTACACCTTC.

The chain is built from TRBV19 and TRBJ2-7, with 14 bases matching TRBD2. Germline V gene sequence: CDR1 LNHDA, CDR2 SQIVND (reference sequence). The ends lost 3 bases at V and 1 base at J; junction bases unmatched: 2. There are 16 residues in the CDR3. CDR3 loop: CASSIRTSGGSYEQYF. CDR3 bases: TGTGCCAGTAGTATTCGGACTAGCGGGGGGTCCTACGAGCAGTACTTC.

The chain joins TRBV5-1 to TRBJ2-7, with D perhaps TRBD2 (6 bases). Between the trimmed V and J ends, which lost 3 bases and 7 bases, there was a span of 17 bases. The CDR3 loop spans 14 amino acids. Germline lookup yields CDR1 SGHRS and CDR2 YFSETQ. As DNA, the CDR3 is TGCGCCAGCAGCTCAGGAGGGTGGGCTGAGGAGCAGTACTTC. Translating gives CASSSGGWAEEQYF.

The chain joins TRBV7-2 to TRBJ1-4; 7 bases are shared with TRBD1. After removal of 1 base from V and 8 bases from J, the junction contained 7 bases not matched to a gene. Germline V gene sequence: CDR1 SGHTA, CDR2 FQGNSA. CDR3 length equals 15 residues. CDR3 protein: CASSLVGTVGEKLFF. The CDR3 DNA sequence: TGTGCCAGCAGCTTAGTAGGGACAGTGGGGGAAAAACTGTTTTTT. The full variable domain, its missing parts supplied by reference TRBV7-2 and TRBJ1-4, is GAGVSQSPSNKVTEKGKDVELRCDPISGHTALYWYRQSLGQGLEFLIYFQGNSAPDKSGLPSDRFSAERTGGSVSTLTIQRTQQEDSAVYLCASSLVGTVGEKLFFGSGTQLSVL.

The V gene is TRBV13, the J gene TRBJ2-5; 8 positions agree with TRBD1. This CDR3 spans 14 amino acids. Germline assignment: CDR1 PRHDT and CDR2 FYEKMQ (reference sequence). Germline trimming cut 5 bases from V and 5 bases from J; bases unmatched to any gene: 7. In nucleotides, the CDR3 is TGTGCCAGCAGCCCCTACAGGGGGTTGGAGACCCAGTACTTC. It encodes CASSPYRGLETQYF.

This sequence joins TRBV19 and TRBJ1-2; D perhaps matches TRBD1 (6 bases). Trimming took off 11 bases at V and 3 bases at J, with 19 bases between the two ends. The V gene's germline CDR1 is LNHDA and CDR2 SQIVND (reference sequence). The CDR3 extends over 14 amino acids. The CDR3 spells CASSRTVGDYGYTF. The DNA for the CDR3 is TGTGCCTCATCCCGGACAGTAGGCGACTATGGCTACACCTTC.

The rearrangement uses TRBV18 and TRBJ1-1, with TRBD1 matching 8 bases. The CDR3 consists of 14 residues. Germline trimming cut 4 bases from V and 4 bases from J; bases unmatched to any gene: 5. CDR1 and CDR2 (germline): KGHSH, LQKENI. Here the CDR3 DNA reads TGTGCCAGCTCACGACAGGGGCCCGGCACTGAAGCTTTCTTT. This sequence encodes CASSRQGPGTEAFF.

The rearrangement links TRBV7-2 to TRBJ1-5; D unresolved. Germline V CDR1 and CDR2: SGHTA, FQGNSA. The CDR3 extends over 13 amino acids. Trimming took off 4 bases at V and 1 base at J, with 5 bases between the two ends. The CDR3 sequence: CASSSMSNQPQHF. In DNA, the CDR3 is TGTGCCAGCAGCTCAATGAGCAATCAGCCCCAGCATTTT.

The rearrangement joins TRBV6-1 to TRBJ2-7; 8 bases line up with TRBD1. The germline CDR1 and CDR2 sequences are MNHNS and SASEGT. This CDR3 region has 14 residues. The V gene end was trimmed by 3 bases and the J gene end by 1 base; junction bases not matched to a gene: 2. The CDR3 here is CASSDRGRSYEQYF. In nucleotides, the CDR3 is TGTGCCAGCAGTGACAGGGGGCGATCCTACGAGCAGTACTTC.

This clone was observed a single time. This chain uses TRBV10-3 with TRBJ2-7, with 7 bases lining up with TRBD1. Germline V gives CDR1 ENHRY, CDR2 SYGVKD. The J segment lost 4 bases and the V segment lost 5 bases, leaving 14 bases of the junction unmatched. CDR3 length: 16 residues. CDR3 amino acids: CAISRFPGTVLYEQYF. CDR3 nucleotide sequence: TGTGCCATCAGTAGATTCCCGGGGACAGTCCTTTACGAGCAGTACTTC.

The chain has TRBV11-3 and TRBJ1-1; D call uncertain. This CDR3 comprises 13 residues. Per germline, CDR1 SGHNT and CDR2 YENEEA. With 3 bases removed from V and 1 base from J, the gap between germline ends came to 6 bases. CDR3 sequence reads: CASSFGRNTEAFF. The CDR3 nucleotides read TGTGCCAGCAGCTTCGGTCGGAACACTGAAGCTTTCTTT.

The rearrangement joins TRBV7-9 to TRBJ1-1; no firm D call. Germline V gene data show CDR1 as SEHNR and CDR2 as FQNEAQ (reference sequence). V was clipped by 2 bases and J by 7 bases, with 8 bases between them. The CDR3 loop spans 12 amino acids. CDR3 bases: TGTGCCAGCAGCTTACCCCTGAGTGAAGCTTTCTTT. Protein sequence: CASSLPLSEAFF.

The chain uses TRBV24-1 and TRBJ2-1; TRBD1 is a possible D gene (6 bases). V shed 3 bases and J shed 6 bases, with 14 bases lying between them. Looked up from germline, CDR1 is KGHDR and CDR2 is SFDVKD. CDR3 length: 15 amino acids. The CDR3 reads CATSDPGQTLNEQFF. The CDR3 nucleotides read TGTGCCACCAGTGATCCAGGACAGACCCTCAATGAGCAGTTCTTC.

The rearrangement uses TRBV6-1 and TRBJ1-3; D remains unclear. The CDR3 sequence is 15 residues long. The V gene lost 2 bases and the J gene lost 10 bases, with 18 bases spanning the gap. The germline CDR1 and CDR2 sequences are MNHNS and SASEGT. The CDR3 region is CASSEQNPRPWTIYF. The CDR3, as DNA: TGTGCCAGCAGTGAACAAAACCCCAGGCCTTGGACCATATATTTT.

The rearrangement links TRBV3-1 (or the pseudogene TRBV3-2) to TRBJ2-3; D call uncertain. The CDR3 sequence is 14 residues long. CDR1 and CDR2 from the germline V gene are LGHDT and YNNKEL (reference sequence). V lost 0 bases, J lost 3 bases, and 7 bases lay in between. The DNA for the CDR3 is TGTGCCAGCAGCCAAGAGCCGGTGACAGATACGCAGTATTTT. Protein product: CASSQEPVTDTQYF.

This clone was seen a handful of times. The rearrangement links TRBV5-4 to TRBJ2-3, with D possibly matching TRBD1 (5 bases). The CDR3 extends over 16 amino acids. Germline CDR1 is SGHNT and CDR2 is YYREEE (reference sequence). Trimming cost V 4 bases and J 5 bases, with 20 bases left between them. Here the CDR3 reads CASSRGKGDLEDTQYF. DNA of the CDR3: TGTGCCAGCAGCAGGGGTAAGGGCGACCTCGAAGATACGCAGTATTTT.

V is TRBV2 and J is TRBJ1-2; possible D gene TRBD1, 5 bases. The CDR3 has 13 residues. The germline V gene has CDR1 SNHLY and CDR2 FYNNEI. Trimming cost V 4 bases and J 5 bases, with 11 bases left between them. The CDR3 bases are TGTGCCAGCAGTGGGACCAGGGATTATGGCTACACCTTC. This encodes CASSGTRDYGYTF.

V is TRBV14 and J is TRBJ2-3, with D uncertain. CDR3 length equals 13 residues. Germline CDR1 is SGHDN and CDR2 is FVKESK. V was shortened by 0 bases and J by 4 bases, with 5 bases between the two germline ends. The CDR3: CASSQEPADTQYF. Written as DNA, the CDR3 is TGTGCCAGCAGCCAAGAACCGGCAGATACGCAGTATTTT. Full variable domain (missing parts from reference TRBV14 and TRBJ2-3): EAGVTQFPSHSVIEKGQTVTLRCDPISGHDNLYWYRRVMGKEIKFLLHFVKESKQDESGMPNNRFLAERTGGTYSTLKVQPAELEDSGVYFCASSQEPADTQYFGPGTRLTVL.

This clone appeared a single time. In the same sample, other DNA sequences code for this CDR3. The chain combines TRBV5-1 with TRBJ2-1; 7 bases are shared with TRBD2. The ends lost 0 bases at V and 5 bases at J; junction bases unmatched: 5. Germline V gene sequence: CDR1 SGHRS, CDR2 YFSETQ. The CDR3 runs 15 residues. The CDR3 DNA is TGCGCCAGCAGCTTGGCGGGCGGGGGAAACAATGAGCAGTTCTTC. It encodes CASSLAGGGNNEQFF.

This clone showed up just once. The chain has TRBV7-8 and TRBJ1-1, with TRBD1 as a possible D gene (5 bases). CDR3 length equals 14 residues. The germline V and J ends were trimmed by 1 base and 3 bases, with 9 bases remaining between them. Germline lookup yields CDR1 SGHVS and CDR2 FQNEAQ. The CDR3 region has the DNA TGTGCCAGCAGCTTAGTACAGGTACACACTGAAGCTTTCTTT. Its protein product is CASSLVQVHTEAFF.

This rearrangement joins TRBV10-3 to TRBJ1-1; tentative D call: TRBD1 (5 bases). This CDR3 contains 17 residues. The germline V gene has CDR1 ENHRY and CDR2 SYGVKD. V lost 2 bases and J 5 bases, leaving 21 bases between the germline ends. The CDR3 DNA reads TGTGCCATCAGTGAGAGGGCAGGGTACACCGTGCGTACTGAAGCTTTCTTT. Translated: CAISERAGYTVRTEAFF.